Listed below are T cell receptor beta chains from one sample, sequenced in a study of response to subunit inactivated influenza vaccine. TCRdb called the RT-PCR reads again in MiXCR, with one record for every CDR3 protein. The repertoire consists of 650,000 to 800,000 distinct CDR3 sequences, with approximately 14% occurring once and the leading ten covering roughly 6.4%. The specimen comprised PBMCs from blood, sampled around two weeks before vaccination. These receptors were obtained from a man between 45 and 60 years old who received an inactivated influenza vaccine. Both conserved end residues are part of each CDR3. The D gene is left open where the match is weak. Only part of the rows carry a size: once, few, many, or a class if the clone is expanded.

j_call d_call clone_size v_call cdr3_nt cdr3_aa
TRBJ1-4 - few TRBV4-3 TGCGCCAGCAGCCAAGATTTCACCGGGGGACGAGGGGAAAAACTGTTTTTT CASSQDFTGGRGEKLFF
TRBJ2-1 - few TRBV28 TGTGCGGCGAGGGGGGGGACTGAGCAGTTCTTC CAARGGTEQFF
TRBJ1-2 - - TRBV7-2 TGTGCCAGCAGCTTGGCGGTCAGGTACACCTTC CASSLAVRYTF
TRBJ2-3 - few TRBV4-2 TGTGCCAGCAGCCAAGCCGGGACACCATATAGCACAGATACGCAGTATTTT CASSQAGTPYSTDTQYF
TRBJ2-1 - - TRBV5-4 TGTGCCAGCAGCTCACGGGCCCTGGGCAGGAACAATGAGCAGTTCTTC CASSSRALGRNNEQFF
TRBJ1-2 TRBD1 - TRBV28 TGTGCCAGCAACACAGTGACAGGGATCTATGGCTACACCTTC CASNTVTGIYGYTF
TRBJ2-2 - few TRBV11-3 TGTGCCAGCAGCTTAGATCCTGCCCGGGGGGAGCTGTTTTTT CASSLDPARGELFF
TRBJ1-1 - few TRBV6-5 TGTGCCAGCAGTTACTCGGGGGGCGCCGAGGCCGCTTTCTTT CASSYSGGAEAAFF
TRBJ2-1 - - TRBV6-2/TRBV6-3 TGTGCCAGCCAAGTGGGGGTAGGGGCCTACAATGAGCAGTTCTTC CASQVGVGAYNEQFF
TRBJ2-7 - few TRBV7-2 TGTGCCAGCAGCTTAGTAGAGGGTTCCTCCTACGAGCAGTACTTC CASSLVEGSSYEQYF
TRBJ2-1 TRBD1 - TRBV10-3 TGTGCCATCAGTGGACAGGGGAGTGAGCAGTTCTTC CAISGQGSEQFF
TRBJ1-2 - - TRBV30 TGTGCCTGGAATCCCGGGACGGTCTATGGCTACACCTTC CAWNPGTVYGYTF
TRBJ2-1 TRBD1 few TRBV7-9 TGTGCCAGCAGCTTATCATTAGGACAGGGGCTAAAAAGGCAGTTCTTC CASSLSLGQGLKRQFF
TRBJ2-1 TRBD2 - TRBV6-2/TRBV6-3 TGTGCCAGCAGTTACGCGGGAGGGCCTAATGAGCAGTTCTTC CASSYAGGPNEQFF
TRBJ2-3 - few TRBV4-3 TGCGCCAGCAGCCAAGTCTACCGAGAGGAGTTCAGCACAGATACGCAGTATTTT CASSQVYREEFSTDTQYF
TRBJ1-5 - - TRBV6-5 TGTGCCAGCAGTTACAGGCAGGGGATAGGCAATCAGCCCCAGCATTTT CASSYRQGIGNQPQHF
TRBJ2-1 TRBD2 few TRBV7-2 TGTGCCAGCAGCTTTCGATTTATGGGACTAGATTTTGGTGAGCAGTTCTTC CASSFRFMGLDFGEQFF
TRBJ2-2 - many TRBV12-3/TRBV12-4 TGTGCCAGCAGTTTTTCGGGGTCAGGGGAGCTGTTTTTT CASSFSGSGELFF
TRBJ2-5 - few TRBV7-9 TGTGCCAGCAGCCCTTCATCGGGCGAAGAGACCCAGTACTTC CASSPSSGEETQYF
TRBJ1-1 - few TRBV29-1 TGCAGCGTTGACCCCATATTAGGGGCCCTGAACACTGAAGCTTTCTTT CSVDPILGALNTEAFF
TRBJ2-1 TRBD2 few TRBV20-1 TGCAGTGCGGAGGCGGGGGGCTCGGGGTCCTACAATGAGCAGTTCTTC CSAEAGGSGSYNEQFF
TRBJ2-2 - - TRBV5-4 TGTGCCAGCAGCCCCGGGATGGCCGGGAACACCGGGGAGCTGTTTTTT CASSPGMAGNTGELFF
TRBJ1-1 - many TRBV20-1 TGCAGTGCTCTCCCCGCTTCAAAGCGGACTGAAGCTTTCTTT CSALPASKRTEAFF
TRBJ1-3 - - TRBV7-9 TGTGCCAGCAGTACCCGCGGACCCTCTGGAAACACCATATATTTT CASSTRGPSGNTIYF
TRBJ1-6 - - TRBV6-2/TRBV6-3 TGTGCCAGCAGTTACGGAGGCGCGGATTCACCCCTCCACTTT CASSYGGADSPLHF
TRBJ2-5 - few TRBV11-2 TGTGCCAGCAGCCTCTCTGAATGGGCGGGTCAGTACTTC CASSLSEWAGQYF
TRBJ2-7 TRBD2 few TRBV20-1 TGCGCCAGCGGGGAACTCTACGAGCAGTACTTC CASGELYEQYF
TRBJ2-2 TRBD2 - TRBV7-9 TGTGCCAGCAGCTCGGGGACTAGACCCAACACCGGGGAGCTGTTTTTT CASSSGTRPNTGELFF
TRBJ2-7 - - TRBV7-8 TGTGCCAGCAGCACAGGAATCAACTCCTACGAGCAGTACTTC CASSTGINSYEQYF
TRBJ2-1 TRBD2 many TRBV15 TGTGCCACCAGCAGAGATCGGACTAGCGCTGTATTCGAGCAGTTCTTC CATSRDRTSAVFEQFF
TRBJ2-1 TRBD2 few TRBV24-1 TGTGCCACCAGTGATCCCTGGGACCTAGCGGTACAGTTCTTC CATSDPWDLAVQFF
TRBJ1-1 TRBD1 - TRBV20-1 TGCAGTGCCACCGGGACAGCGGTTGAAGCTTTCTTT CSATGTAVEAFF
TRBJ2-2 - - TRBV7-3 TGTGCCAGCAGCTTAAACCCCGGGACGGTAAATACCGGGGAGCTGTTTTTT CASSLNPGTVNTGELFF
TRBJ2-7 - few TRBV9 TGTGCCAGCAGCGCCCGGGACGGCTCCTACGAGCAGTACTTC CASSARDGSYEQYF
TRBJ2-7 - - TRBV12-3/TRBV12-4 TGTGCCAGCAGTTTTGTCCAACCTTACGAGCAGTACTTC CASSFVQPYEQYF
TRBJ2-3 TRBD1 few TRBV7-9 TGTGCCAGCAGCTTCGAGGGGGCCTCAGATACGCAGTATTTT CASSFEGASDTQYF
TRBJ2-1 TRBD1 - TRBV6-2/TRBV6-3 TGTGCCAGCAGTTACTCCCTGACAGGGGGCGCCTACAATGAGCAGTTCTTC CASSYSLTGGAYNEQFF
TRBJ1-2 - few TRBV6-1 TGTGCCAGCAGTACGGGCCCCGCTAGGGGCTACACCTTC CASSTGPARGYTF
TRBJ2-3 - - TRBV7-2 TGTGCCAGCAGCTTGTTCGGGACCTCTAGCACAGATACGCAGTATTTT CASSLFGTSSTDTQYF
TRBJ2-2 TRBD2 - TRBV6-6 TGTGCCAGCAGGCGGGAGACGGGGGAGCTGTTTTTT CASRRETGELFF
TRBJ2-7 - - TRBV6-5 TGTGCCAGCAGTTACAACCCGGGGTCGAACGAGCAGTACTTC CASSYNPGSNEQYF
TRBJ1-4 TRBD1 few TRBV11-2 TGTGCCAGCAGCGAGGGACAGGGTCGCCAGAAACTGTTTTTT CASSEGQGRQKLFF
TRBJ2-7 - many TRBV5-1 TGCGCCAGCAGCTTGCTCGGGGGAGGTTCCTACGAGCAGTACTTC CASSLLGGGSYEQYF
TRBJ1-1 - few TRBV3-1 TGTGCCAGCAGCCAAGAAGGCAGGGCGAACACTGAAGCTTTCTTT CASSQEGRANTEAFF
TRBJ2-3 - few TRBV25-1 TGTGCCAGCGCCGTAGGTCCGGCGCAGTATTTT CASAVGPAQYF
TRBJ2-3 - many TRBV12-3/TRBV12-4 TGTGCCAGCAGCGAGGGGGGGCCCCAGGGGGATACGCAGTATTTT CASSEGGPQGDTQYF
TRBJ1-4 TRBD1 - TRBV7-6 TGTGCCAGCAGCTTACGTTTGCCAGGGGGCATCGGAACTAATGAAAAACTGTTTTTT CASSLRLPGGIGTNEKLFF
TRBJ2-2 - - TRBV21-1 TGTGCCCGAGCAATAGACAGGAGGATGACCGGGGAGCTGTTTTTT CARAIDRRMTGELFF
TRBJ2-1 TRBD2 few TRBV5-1 TGCGCCAGCAGCTTTGCCGGGACTAGTTTGGATGAGCAGTTCTTC CASSFAGTSLDEQFF